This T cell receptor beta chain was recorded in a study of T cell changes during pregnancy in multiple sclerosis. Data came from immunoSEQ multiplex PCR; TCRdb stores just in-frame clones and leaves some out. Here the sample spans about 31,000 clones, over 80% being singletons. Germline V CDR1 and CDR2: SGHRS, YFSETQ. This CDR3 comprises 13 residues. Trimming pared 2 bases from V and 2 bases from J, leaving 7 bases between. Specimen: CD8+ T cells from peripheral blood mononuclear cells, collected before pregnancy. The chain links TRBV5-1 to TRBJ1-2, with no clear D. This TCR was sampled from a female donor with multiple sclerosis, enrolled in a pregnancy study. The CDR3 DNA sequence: TGCGCCAGCAGCTTTACGGAGAACTATGGCTACACCTTC. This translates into CASSFTENYGYTF. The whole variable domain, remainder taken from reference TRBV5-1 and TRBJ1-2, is KAGVTQTPRYLIKTRGQQVTLSCSPISGHRSVSWYQQTPGQGLQFLFEYFSETQRNKGNFPGRFSGRQFSNSRSEMNVSTLELGDSALYLCASSFTENYGYTFGSGTRLTVV.